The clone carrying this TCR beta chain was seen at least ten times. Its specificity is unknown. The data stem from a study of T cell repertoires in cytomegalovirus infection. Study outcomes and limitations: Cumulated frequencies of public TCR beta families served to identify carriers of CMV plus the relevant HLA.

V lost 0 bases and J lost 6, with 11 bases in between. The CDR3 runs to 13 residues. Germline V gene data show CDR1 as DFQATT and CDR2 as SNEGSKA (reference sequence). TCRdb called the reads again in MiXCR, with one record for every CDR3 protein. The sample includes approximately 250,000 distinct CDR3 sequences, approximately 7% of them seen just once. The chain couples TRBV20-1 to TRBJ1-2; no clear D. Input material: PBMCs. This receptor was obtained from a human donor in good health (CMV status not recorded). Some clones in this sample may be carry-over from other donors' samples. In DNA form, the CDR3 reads TGCAGTGCTAGAGAATCCAACAGACATGGCTACACCTTC. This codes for CSARESNRHGYTF.